This T cell receptor (beta chain) emerged from a study of CD8+ T cells in alopecia areata. In each case, RNA was isolated and then reverse transcribed into cDNA as the sequencing template. Assay: immunoSEQ multiplex PCR; the TCRdb copy retains only in-frame clones and omits some. Here the sample spans over 250,000 clones, approximately 60% being singletons. There are 14 residues in the CDR3. V shed 7 bases, J shed 6 bases, and the junction held 9 bases outside the gene matches. The germline V gene has CDR1 SQVTM and CDR2 ANQGSEA. The sample's treatment: oral pan-JAK inhibitor, 5-10 mg twice daily. Sample: CD4+ T cells sorted from blood, taken between weeks 51 and 52, from a patient treated with tofacitinib. The chain couples TRBV29-1 to TRBJ2-3; 11 bases are shared with TRBD1. This receptor was taken from a human donor with alopecia areata. This chain's CDR3 is CSGRKGQGGDTQYF. The CDR3 region has the DNA TGCAGCGGACGTAAGGGACAGGGGGGTGATACGCAGTATTTT.